A single T cell receptor (beta chain) is shown here with its context. Antigen: not known. Treatment reported: some 20 received Ad26.COV2.S at low or high dose, single or two shots; about 5 received placebo; per-sample allocation not given. Material that was analyzed had been drawn on day 63 after the first vaccine or placebo injection. Donation was by an adult aged 18-55 years who was in Boston. TCRdb's table, derived via immunoSEQ multiplex PCR, lists solely in-frame clones and lacks some. The sample records roughly 350,000 clones, 87% being singletons. This sample is part of a study of Ad26.COV2.S vaccination and SARS-CoV-2 variants. Findings of the study overall: It was reported that spike-specific CD8+ and CD4+ T cell responses were substantially broad after vaccination.

Here the sequenced sample was peripheral blood, taken in a trial of Ad26.COV2.S vaccine versus placebo. This sequence originates from a person between 18 and 65 years old who received the Ad26.COV2.S COVID-19 vaccine or a placebo.

The CDR3 loop is CASSLDLRGYEQYF. In DNA form, the CDR3 reads TGTGCCAGCAGCTTGGATCTCCGGGGATACGAGCAGTACTTC. The V call is TRBV5-5, the J call TRBJ2-7; a possible D gene is TRBD2 (5 bases). This CDR3 spans 14 amino acids. V was shortened by 0 bases and J by 4 bases, with 11 bases between the two germline ends. Germline CDR1 and CDR2: SGHKS and YYEKEE (reference sequence).